There are many counts of the clone carrying this TCR beta chain. Its antigen is not identified. The germline gives CDR1 SGHAT, CDR2 FQNNGV. The CDR3 totals 17 residues. Trimming at V came to 0 bases and at J to 0 bases, leaving 5 bases not matched to a gene. These data belong to a study of regulatory T cells in long-lasting Graves disease. Regarding the study as a whole: Whereas new patients shared 870 or so public clonotypes, persistent patients shared more, at under 3,500.

Regarding time point: newly diagnosed GD, antithyroid drugs for less than 3 months. PBMCs were the source of the RNA used for TCR sequencing. Construction of the TCR beta libraries employed iRepertoire HTBI primers in conjunction with Arm-PCR of CDR3 regions. TCRdb reanalysed the multiplex PCR reads using MiXCR and keeps one entry per CDR3 protein. The table shows roughly 380,000 distinct CDR3 sequences, with 15% to 17% occurring only once. This chain links TRBV11-2 with TRBJ2-1, with 7 bases aligning to TRBD1. Sequences were derived from peripheral blood mononuclear cells (PBMCs), sampled at new diagnosis, from a patient treated with antithyroid drugs. The receptor's source is a female donor with Graves disease. CDR3 DNA: TGTGCCAGCAGCTTAGATCATTACAGGGGCTCCTACAATGAGCAGTTCTTC. Amino acids: CASSLDHYRGSYNEQFF.